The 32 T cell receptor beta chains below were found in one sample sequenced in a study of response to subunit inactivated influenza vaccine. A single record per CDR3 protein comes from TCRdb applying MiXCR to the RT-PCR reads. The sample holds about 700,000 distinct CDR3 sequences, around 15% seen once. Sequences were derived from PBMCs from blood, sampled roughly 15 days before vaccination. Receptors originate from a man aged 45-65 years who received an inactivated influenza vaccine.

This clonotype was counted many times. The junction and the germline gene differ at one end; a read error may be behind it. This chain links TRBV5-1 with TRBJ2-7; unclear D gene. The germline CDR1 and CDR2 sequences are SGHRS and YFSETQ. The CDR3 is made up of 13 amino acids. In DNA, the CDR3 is TGTGCCAGCAGCCCCAGAACCTCCTACGAGCAGTACTTC. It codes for CASSPRTSYEQYF.

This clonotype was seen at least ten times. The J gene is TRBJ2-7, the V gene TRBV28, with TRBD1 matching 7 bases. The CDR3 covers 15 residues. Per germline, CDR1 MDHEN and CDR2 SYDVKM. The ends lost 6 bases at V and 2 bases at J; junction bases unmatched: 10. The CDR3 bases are TGTGCCAGCAGGACTATGGGGACAGCAACCTACGAGCAGTACTTC. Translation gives CASRTMGTATYEQYF.

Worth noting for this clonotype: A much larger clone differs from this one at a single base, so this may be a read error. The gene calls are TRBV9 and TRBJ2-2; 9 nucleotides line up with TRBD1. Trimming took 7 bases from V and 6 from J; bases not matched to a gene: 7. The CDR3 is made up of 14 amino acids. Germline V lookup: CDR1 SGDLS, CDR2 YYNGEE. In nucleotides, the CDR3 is TGTGCCAGCTGCGCGACAGGGGGGGCCGGGGAGCTGTTTTTT. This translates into CASCATGGAGELFF.

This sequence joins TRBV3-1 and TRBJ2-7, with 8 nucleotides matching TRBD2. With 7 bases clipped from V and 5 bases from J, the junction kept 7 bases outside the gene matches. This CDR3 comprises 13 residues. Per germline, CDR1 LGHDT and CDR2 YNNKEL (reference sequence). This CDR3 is CASTPGGGDEQYF. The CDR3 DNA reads TGTGCCAGCACCCCGGGGGGGGGAGACGAGCAGTACTTC.

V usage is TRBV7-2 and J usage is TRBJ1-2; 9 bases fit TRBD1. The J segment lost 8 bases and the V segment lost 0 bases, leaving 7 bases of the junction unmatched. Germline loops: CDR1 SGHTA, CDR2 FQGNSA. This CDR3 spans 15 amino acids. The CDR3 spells CASSLASSGQGGYTF. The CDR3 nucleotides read TGTGCCAGCAGCTTAGCGTCGTCAGGACAGGGGGGCTACACCTTC.

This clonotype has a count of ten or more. DNA for the CDR3: TGCAGTGCTAGAGCGGCTAGCGGGGGTAGTTACGAGCAGTACTTC. Amino acid sequence: CSARAASGGSYEQYF. The rearrangement uses TRBV20-1 and TRBJ2-7, with 10 bases that match TRBD2. Germline-derived CDR1 and CDR2 are DFQATT and SNEGSKA (reference sequence). V was clipped by 1 base and J by 4 bases; unmatched bases: 7. The CDR3 contains 15 residues.

CDR3 sequence reads: CASSLRTPINEQFF. The CDR3 DNA is TGTGCCAGCAGCTTAAGGACTCCCATCAATGAGCAGTTCTTC. The genes are TRBV7-2 and TRBJ2-1; possibly TRBD2 for D (5 bases). This CDR3 is built from 14 residues. Germline CDR1 and CDR2: SGHTA and FQGNSA. Trimming cost V 2 bases and J 6 bases, with 11 bases left between them.

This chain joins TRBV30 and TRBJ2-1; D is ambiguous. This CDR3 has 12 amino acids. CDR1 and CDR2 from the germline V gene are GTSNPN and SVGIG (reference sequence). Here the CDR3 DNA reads TGTGGCATGGCGGCACCTGTCAATGAGCAGTTCTTC. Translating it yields CGMAAPVNEQFF. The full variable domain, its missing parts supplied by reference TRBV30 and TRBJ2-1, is SQTIHQWPATLVQPVGSPLSLECTVEGTSNPNLYWYRQAAGRGLQLLFYSVGIGQISSEVPQNLSASRPQDRQFILSSKKLLLSDSGFYLCGMAAPVNEQFFGPGTRLTVL.

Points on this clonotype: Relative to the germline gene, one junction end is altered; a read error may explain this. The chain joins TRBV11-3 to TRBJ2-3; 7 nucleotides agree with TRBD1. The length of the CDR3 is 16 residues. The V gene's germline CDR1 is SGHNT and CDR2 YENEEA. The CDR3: CASSLGWAPGTDMQYF. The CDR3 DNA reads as TGTGCCAGCAGCTTAGGTTGGGCGCCCGGGACAGATATGCAGTATTTT.

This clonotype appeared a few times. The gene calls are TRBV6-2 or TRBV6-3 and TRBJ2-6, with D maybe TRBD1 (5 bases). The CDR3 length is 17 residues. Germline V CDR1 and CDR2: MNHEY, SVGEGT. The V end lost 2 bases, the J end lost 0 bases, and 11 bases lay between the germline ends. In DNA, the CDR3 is TGTGCCAGCAGTTACGACAGATTGGGCTCTGGGGCCAACGTCCTGACTTTC. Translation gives CASSYDRLGSGANVLTF.

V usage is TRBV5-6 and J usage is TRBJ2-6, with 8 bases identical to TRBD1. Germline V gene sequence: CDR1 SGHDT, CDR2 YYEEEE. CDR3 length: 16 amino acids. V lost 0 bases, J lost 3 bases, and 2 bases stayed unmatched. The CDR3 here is CASSLGTGYGANVLTF. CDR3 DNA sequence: TGTGCCAGCAGCTTGGGGACAGGGTATGGGGCCAACGTCCTGACTTTC.

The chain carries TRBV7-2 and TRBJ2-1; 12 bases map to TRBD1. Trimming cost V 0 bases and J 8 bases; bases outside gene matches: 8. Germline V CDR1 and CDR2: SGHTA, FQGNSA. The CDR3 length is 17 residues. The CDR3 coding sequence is TGTGCCAGCAGCTTAGCGGTACCGGGACAGGGGGCGCATGAGCAGTTCTTC. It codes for CASSLAVPGQGAHEQFF. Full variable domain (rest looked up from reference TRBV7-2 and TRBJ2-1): GAGVSQSPSNKVTEKGKDVELRCDPISGHTALYWYRQSLGQGLEFLIYFQGNSAPDKSGLPSDRFSAERTGGSVSTLTIQRTQQEDSAVYLCASSLAVPGQGAHEQFFGPGTRLTVL.

The chain's CDR3 is CASSISTDTQYF. DNA of the CDR3: TGTGCCAGCAGTATTAGCACAGATACGCAGTATTTT. The chain carries TRBV12-3 or TRBV12-4 and TRBJ2-3; no reliable D call. The CDR3 sequence is 12 residues long. Trimming took 5 bases from V and 0 from J, leaving 3 bases between them.

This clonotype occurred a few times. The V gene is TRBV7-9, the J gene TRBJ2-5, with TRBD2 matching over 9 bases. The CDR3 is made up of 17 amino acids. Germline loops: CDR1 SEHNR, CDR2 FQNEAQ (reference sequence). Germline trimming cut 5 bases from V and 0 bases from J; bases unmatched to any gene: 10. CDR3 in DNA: TGTGCCAGCAGCAAGAGTAGCGGGGGCCCGTACCAAGAGACCCAGTACTTC. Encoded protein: CASSKSSGGPYQETQYF.

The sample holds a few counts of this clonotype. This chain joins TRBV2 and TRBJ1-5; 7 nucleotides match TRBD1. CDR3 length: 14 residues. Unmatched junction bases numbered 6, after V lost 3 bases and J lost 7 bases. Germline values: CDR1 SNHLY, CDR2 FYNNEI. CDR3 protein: CASSDEGGGQPQHF. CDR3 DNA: TGTGCCAGCAGTGATGAGGGAGGGGGCCAGCCCCAGCATTTT.

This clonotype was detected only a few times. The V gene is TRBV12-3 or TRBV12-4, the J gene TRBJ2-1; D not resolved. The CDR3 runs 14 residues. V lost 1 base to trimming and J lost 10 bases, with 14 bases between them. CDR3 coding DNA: TGTGCCAGCAGTTTAGTTTTCGTGTCGGCCGAGCAGTTCTTC. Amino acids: CASSLVFVSAEQFF.

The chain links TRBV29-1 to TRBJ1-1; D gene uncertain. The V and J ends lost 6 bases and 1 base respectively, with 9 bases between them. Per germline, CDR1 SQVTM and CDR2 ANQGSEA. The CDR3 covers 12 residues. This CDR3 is CSVLTANTEAFF. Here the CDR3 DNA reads TGCAGCGTGCTAACAGCGAACACTGAAGCTTTCTTT.

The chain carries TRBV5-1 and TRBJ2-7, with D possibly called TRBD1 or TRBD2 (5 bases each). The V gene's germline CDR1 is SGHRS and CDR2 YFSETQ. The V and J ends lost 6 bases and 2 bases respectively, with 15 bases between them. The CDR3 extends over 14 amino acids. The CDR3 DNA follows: TGCGCCAGCACCACCCCCGAGGGGCCCTACGAGCAGTACTTC. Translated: CASTTPEGPYEQYF.

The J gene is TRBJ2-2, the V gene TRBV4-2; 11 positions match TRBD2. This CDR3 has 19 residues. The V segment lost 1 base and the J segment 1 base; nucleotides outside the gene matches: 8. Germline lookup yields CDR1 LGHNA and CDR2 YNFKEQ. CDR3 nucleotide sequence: TGTGCCAGCAGCCAAGTTTATGGGACTAGCGGAGTGAACACCGGGGAGCTGTTTTTT. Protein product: CASSQVYGTSGVNTGELFF.

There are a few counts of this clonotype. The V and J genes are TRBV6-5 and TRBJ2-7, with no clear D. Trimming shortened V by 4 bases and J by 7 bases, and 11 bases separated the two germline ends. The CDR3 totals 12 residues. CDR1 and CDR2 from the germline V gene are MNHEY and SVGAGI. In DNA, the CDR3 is TGTGCCAGCAGTTCCGCGAGTGTTGAGCAGTACTTC. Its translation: CASSSASVEQYF.

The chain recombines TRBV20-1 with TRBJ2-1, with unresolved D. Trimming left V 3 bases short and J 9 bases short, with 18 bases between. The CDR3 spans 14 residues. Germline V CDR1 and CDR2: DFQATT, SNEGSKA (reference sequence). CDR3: CSASPRQPGSEQFF. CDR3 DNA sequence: TGCAGTGCTAGCCCGCGGCAACCAGGTAGTGAGCAGTTCTTC.

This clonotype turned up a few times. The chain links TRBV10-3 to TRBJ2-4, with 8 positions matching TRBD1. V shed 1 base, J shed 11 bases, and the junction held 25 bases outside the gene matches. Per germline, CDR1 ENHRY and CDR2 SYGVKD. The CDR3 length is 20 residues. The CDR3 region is CAISEFGGQVEAPAHSVQYF. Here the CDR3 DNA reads TGTGCCATCAGTGAGTTTGGGGGACAGGTCGAGGCGCCGGCGCATTCGGTTCAGTACTTC.

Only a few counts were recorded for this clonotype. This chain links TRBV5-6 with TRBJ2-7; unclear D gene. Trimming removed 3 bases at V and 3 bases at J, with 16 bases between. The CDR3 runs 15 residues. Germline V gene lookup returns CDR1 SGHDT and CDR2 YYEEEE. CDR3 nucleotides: TGTGCCAGCAGCTCTGCTAGGGCGGTCGTCTACGAGCAGTACTTC. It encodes CASSSARAVVYEQYF.

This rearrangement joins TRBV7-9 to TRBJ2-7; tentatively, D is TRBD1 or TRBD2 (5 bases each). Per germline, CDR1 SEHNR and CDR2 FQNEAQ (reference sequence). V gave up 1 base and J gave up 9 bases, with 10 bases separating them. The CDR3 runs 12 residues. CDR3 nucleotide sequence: TGTGCCAGCAGCTTAGACGATGGGGGGCAGTACTTC. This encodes CASSLDDGGQYF.

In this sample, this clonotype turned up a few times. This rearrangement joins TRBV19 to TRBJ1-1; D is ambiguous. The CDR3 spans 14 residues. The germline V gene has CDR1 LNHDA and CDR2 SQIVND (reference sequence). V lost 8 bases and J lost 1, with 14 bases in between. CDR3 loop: CASVNLLRNTEAFF. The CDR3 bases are TGTGCCAGTGTGAACCTCTTACGGAACACTGAAGCTTTCTTT.

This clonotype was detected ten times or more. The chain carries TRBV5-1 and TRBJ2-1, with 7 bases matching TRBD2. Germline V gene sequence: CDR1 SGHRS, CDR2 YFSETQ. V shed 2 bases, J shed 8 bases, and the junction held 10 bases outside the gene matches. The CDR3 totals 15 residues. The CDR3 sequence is CASSFTSGMGDEQFF. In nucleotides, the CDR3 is TGCGCCAGCAGCTTTACGAGCGGGATGGGGGATGAGCAGTTCTTC. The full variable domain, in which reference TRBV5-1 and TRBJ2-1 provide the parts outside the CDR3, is KAGVTQTPRYLIKTRGQQVTLSCSPISGHRSVSWYQQTPGQGLQFLFEYFSETQRNKGNFPGRFSGRQFSNSRSEMNVSTLELGDSALYLCASSFTSGMGDEQFFGPGTRLTVL.

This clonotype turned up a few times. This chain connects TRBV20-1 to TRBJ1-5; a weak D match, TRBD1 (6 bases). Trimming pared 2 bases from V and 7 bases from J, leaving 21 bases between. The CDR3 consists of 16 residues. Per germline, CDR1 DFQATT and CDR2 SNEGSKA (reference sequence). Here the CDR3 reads CSARFLSRGQGQPQHF. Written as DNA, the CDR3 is TGCAGTGCTAGATTTCTAAGCAGGGGCCAGGGACAGCCCCAGCATTTT.

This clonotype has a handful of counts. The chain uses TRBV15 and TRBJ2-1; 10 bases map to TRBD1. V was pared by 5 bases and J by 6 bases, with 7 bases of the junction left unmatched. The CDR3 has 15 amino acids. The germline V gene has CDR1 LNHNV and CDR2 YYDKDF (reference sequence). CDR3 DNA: TGTGCCACCAGCTTTTGGACAGGGGGTTTCAATGAGCAGTTCTTC. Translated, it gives CATSFWTGGFNEQFF.

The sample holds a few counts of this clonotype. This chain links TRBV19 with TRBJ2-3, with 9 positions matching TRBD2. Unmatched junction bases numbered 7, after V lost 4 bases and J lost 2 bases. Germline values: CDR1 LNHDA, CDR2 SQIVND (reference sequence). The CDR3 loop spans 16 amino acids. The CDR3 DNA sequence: TGTGCCAGTAGTAGTGGACTAGCGAGATACACAGATACGCAGTATTTT. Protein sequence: CASSSGLARYTDTQYF. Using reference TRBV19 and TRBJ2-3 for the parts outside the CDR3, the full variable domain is DGGITQSPKYLFRKEGQNVTLSCEQNLNHDAMYWYRQDPGQGLRLIYYSQIVNDFQKGDIAEGYSVSREKKESFPLTVTSAQKNPTAFYLCASSSGLARYTDTQYFGPGTRLTVL.

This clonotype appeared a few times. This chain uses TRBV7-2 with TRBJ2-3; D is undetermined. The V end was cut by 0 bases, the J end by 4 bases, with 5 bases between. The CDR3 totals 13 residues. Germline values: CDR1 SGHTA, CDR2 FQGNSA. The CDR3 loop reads CASSLAVSDTQYF. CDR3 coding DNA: TGTGCCAGCAGCTTAGCAGTTTCAGATACGCAGTATTTT.

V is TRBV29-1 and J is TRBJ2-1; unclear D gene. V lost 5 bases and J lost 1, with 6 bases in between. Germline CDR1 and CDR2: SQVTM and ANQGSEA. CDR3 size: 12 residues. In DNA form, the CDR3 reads TGCAGCGTTTCAAATTCCTACAATGAGCAGTTCTTC. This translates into CSVSNSYNEQFF.

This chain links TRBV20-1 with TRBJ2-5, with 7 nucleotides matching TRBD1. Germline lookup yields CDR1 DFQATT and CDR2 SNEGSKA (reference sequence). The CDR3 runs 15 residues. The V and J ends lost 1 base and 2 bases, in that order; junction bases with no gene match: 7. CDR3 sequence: CSARVDRWLQETQYF. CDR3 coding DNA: TGCAGTGCTAGAGTGGACAGGTGGCTTCAAGAGACCCAGTACTTC.